The T cell receptor beta chain under discussion was sequenced for a study of shared clonotypes between healthy human individuals. TCRdb's copy holds only in-frame clones and misses some; the assay was immunoSEQ multiplex PCR. Here the sample spans around 2.1 million clones, approximately 94% being singletons. Naive CD8 cells were CD45RO-negative, positively selected for CCR7, excluding terminally differentiated effector memory CD45RA+ cells. The V gene's germline CDR1 is SGHTA and CDR2 FQGNSA. The CDR3 loop spans 16 amino acids. V gave up 3 bases and J gave up 4 bases, with 13 bases separating them. The chain recombines TRBV7-2 with TRBJ2-6, with D maybe TRBD2 (5 bases). The sequence was collected from a young man in good health. Some clones in this sample may be carry-over from other donors' samples. Input material: naive CD8+ T cells from PBMCs. The CDR3 DNA follows: TGTGCCAGCAGCTTGGACCCCCTAGCCGGGGCCAACGTCCTGACTTTC. Translated, it gives CASSLDPLAGANVLTF.